This T cell receptor (beta chain) was sequenced for a study of blood T cell repertoires in COVID-19 (dated by TCRdb to the early 2020s). Looking at the study overall: The collaborator samples originated in the United States, Italy and Spain and spanned the acute and convalescent phases of COVID-19. The material from the prospective study consisted of cDNA or gDNA derived from T cells, B-cell-depleted T cells, or PBMCs. The dataset comprised deeply sampled blood TCRbeta repertoires from subjects exposed to, actively infected with, or recovered from COVID-19. The repertoires were made available in a free public database intended to serve as a resource for research on the immune response to SARS-CoV-2. Samples came from the ongoing ImmuneRACE study (first 160 participants) plus 1,254 subjects from 6 global collaborators. Nearly every sample came with metadata listing a de-identified subject ID, COVID-19 status, age in years and sex. Where HLA class I and class II types were available, the types were taken from metadata supplied by the sample provider, not from assay-based typing.

TCRbeta CDR3 regions were amplified from genomic DNA by means of the immunoSEQ Assay, a bias-controlled multiplex PCR. Turning to the authors' computational methods: Within the assay, amplification of reference gene primers was used to estimate how many nucleated cells each sample contained. Sequence reads were collapsed and filtered to measure the absolute abundance of every unique TCRbeta CDR3 rearrangement. For each sample, productive Simpson clonality was calculated as the square root of Simpson's diversity index across productive rearrangements. TCRdb provides this immuneACCESS table in a form limited to in-frame rearrangements. Some clones are lacking; in checked studies, under half of them reflect an unresolved V gene, and why the rest are absent is not known. V and J calls and clone size are copied from that table; D and trimming were computed from the DNA. Counted in this sample were under 65,000 clones; 78% of them appeared once. Jointly, the top ten make up roughly 6% of the sample.

Participants in the prospective study were enrolled through a virtual design, were aged roughly 18 to 90 years, and lived in 24 United States geographic areas. To assign participants to cohorts, the prospective study relied on clinical history that participants themselves reported in a screening survey and a study questionnaire. In the prospective study, whole blood, serum and a nasopharyngeal or oropharyngeal swab were collected from each participant by mobile phlebotomists. Additional blood draws and questionnaires over a 2-month period could optionally be provided by prospective study participants. Before DNA extraction, blood samples from the prospective study were shipped at room temperature or frozen. Trimming takes 2 bases off V and 7 bases off J; junction bases not matched to a gene: 5. CDR1 and CDR2, per the germline V gene (reference sequence), are GTSNPN and SVGIG. Measured from the cysteine to the phenylalanine, the CDR3 is 13 residues long. Only CDR3 DNA is held: 39 bases, read in frame from base 1.

What the work shows at the level of the full study, not this receptor alone: Clinical and demographic metadata were provided uncurated, with the amount varying by source and participant.

For this clone: Its target antigen remains unknown. No much larger clonotype is one base removed from it; base qualities were not supplied.

Sequencing was carried out using PBMCs or T cells enriched from blood (not recorded which). This sequence originates from a woman aged 50 to 60 with acute COVID-19. This chain is built from TRBV30 and TRBJ2-5, with 9 bases matching TRBD2. The DNA sequence follows: TGTGCCTGGAGTCGCGGGGGGGCCCCGACCCAGTACTTC. It translates as CAWSRGGAPTQYF.